This record covers a single T cell receptor beta chain. Its target is unknown. These data originate in a study of shared clonotypes between healthy human individuals. The study's findings and limits: Represented genetic and exposure-history diversity was restricted by having few donors.

With V trimmed by 10 bases and J by 2 bases, 12 bases remained unmatched. CDR3 size: 16 residues. CDR1 and CDR2 from the germline V gene are MDHEN and SYDVKM. Sequencing was performed on unsorted PBMC DNA using ten immunoSEQ deep assay plates. Profiling relied on immunoSEQ multiplex PCR, and the TCRdb table lists in-frame clones only, not all of them. This sample has roughly 490,000 clones, with around three quarters found just once. Sample: PBMCs. The rearrangement joins TRBV28 to TRBJ2-3; TRBD2 matches 10 bases. The receptor comes from a middle-aged woman in good health. Some clones in this sample may be carry-over from other donors' samples. CDR3 in DNA: TGTGCCACCACTACTCCGACTAGCGGGCCCACAGATACGCAGTATTTT. Its protein is CATTTPTSGPTDTQYF.